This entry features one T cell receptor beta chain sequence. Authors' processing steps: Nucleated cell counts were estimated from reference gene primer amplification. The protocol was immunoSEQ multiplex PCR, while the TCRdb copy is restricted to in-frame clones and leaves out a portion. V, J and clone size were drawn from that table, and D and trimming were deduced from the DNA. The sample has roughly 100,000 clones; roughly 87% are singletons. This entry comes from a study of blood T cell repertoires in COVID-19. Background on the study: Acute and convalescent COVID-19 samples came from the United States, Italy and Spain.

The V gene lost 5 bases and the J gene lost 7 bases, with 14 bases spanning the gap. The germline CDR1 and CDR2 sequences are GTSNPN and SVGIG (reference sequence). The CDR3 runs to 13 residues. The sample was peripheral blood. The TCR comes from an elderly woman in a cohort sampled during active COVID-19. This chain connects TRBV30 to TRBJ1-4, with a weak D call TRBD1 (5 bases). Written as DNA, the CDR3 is TGTGCCTGGGCCCCCAGGGCGGTTGAAAAACTGTTTTTT. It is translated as CAWAPRAVEKLFF. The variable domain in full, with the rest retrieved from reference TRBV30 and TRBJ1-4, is SQTIHQWPATLVQPVGSPLSLECTVEGTSNPNLYWYRQAAGRGLQLLFYSVGIGQISSEVPQNLSASRPQDRQFILSSKKLLLSDSGFYLCAWAPRAVEKLFFGSGTQLSVL.